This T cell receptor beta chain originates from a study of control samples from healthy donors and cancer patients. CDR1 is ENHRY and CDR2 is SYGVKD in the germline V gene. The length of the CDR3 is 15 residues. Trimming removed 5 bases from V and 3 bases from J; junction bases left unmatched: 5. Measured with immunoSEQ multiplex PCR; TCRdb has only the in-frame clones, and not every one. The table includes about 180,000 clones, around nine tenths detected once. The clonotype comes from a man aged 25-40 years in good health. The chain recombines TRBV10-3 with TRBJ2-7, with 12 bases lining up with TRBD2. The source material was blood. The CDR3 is CAISPGLAGNYEQYF. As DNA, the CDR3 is TGTGCCATCAGTCCGGGACTAGCGGGTAACTACGAGCAGTACTTC.